This T cell receptor beta chain was found in a study of T cells in Graves' hyperthyroidism and ophthalmopathy. General observations from the study: Ophthalmopathy and stable hyperthyroidism were told apart by a 13 V-J model. Blood also held most thyroid clonotypes expanded beyond 0.001.

Per germline, CDR1 SGHVS and CDR2 FQNEAQ. This CDR3 is built from 16 residues. V trimming: 6 bases; J trimming: 5 bases; junction bases outside the gene matches: 15. Each diagnosis drew on symptoms, thyroxine, TRAb, thyroid ultrasound and orbital computed tomography findings. Amplified TCR beta CDR3 regions derived from RNA transcripts. In the first-round RT-PCR of the TCR CDR3, the HTBI primer set was used. MiXCR, run by TCRdb on the multiplex PCR reads, gives a single entry per CDR3 protein. The table has about 350,000 distinct CDR3 sequences, around 15% seen once. Many counts were recorded for this clonotype. Its target is not known.

The chain couples TRBV7-8 to TRBJ2-5; 7 bases agree with TRBD2. The TCR comes from a woman aged 40 to 50 with Graves' ophthalmopathy. Sample: blood. As DNA, the CDR3 is TGTGCCAGCAGGACCTCCGGGAGGTTCAGATCTGAGACCCAGTACTTC. The encoded protein is CASRTSGRFRSETQYF.